This TCR beta chain was found in a study of cytomegalovirus exposure and HLA in healthy donors. Findings and limits, study-wide: Among TCR beta chains, those listed as cytomegalovirus-associated numbered over 150. Rarity characterized most TCR sequences, yet some public TCRs appeared in many donors.

Donors consisted of healthy bone marrow donors. Worth noting for this clone: Its cognate antigen is unknown.

The PCR made use of 60 Vbeta and 13 Jbeta primers. Sequenced by immunoSEQ multiplex PCR; TCRdb stores in-frame clones only, minus some. This sample has about 150,000 clones, with around 80% found just once. Germline CDR1 and CDR2: MNHEY and SVGAGI. The length of the CDR3 is 14 residues. The V gene lost 2 bases and the J gene lost 1 base, with 6 bases spanning the gap. The genes are TRBV6-5 and TRBJ1-5; possible D gene TRBD1, 5 bases. The sample consisted of PBMCs. This clonotype originated in a boy younger than 10 in good health and CMV-seronegative. The CDR3 is CASSYRGSNQPQHF. Written as DNA, the CDR3 is TGTGCCAGCAGTTACAGGGGAAGCAATCAGCCCCAGCATTTT.